The rows below give T cell receptor beta chains drawn from one sample of a study of blood T cell repertoires in COVID-19. Generated by immunoSEQ multiplex PCR, the TCRdb table keeps only in-frame clones and is missing some. Among about 200,000 clones listed, 75% to 90% were seen once. Sequenced sample: peripheral blood. The source is a man aged 55 to 70 who had recovered from COVID-19. Both conserved end residues are part of each CDR3. D genes are given only for firm matches. Not every row has a clone size; where given, it reads once, few, many or a size class.

TRBD2,NA,TRBJ2-7,TRBV5-1,TGCGCCAGCAGCCAGAGAGGACTAGCGGACTACGAGCAGTACTTC,CASSQRGLADYEQYF
NA,NA,TRBJ2-2,TRBV6-6,TGTGCCAGCAGGGGAGAATGGACAGTTAACACCGGGGAGCTGTTTTTT,CASRGEWTVNTGELFF
NA,NA,TRBJ2-2,TRBV11-2,TGTGCCAGCAGCTTACGCCGGCAACTCCTAGGTGGGACCGGGGAGCTGTTTTTT,CASSLRRQLLGGTGELFF
NA,NA,TRBJ1-4,TRBV7-3,TGTGCCAGCAGCCCCCCCGGAGGGTACGGTGAAAAACTGTTTTTT,CASSPPGGYGEKLFF
NA,NA,TRBJ1-1,TRBV19,TGTGCCAGTAGTATTGTTTCCGGCAGGCAGAACACTGAAGCTTTCTTT,CASSIVSGRQNTEAFF
NA,NA,TRBJ1-4,TRBV4-1,TGCGCCAGCAGCCGGGAGGTCTTTGGAAAACTGTTTTTT,CASSREVFGKLFF
TRBD1,NA,TRBJ2-7,TRBV6-5,TGTGCCAGCAGTTACTCGTACAGGGGTGGTTACGAGCAGTACTTC,CASSYSYRGGYEQYF
NA,NA,TRBJ2-2,TRBV7-3,TGTGCCAGCAGCTTAGGACAGACGAACACCGGGGAGCTGTTTTTT,CASSLGQTNTGELFF
NA,NA,TRBJ2-7,TRBV4-2,TGTGCCAGCGCCCGGGACACCGCCTCCTACGAGCAGTACTTC,CASARDTASYEQYF
NA,NA,TRBJ1-1,TRBV6-5,TGTGCCACCCTTCCTTGGGGAGGGGCTGAAGCTTTCTTT,CATLPWGGAEAFF
TRBD1,NA,TRBJ2-1,TRBV6-5,TGTGCCAGCCGGACAGGGGGGGAGCAGTTCTTC,CASRTGGEQFF
TRBD1,NA,TRBJ1-1,TRBV5-4,TGTGCCAGCAGCACGCAGGGGGGTCGGACTGAAGCTTTCTTT,CASSTQGGRTEAFF
NA,NA,TRBJ2-1,TRBV19,TGTGCCAGTAGTATTGGGGCTCGCGGTCCCTACAATGAGCAGTTCTTC,CASSIGARGPYNEQFF
TRBD1,NA,TRBJ2-5,TRBV11-3,TGTGCCAGCAGCTCCCGACAGGGGGGTACAGAGACCCAGTACTTC,CASSSRQGGTETQYF
TRBD1,NA,TRBJ2-7,TRBV6-5,TGTGCAACCAACGGACAGGGGGCAGGTGAGCAGTACTTC,CATNGQGAGEQYF
NA,NA,TRBJ1-3,TRBV19,TGTGCCAGTAGTACAAAGACAGGACTCTTCTCTGGAAACACCATATATTTT,CASSTKTGLFSGNTIYF
NA,NA,TRBJ2-1,TRBV5-4,TGTGCCAGCAGCTTGATCACTAATTACAATGAGCAGTTCTTC,CASSLITNYNEQFF
NA,NA,TRBJ1-6,TRBV28,TGTGCCAGCAGCCCTCCGCAGGGAAACTCACCCCTCCACTTT,CASSPPQGNSPLHF
TRBD2,NA,TRBJ2-5,TRBV19,TGTGCCAGTAGTCCTCCGGGACTAGCACAAGAGACCCAGTACTTC,CASSPPGLAQETQYF
TRBD1,NA,TRBJ1-2,TRBV12-3/TRBV12-4,TGTGCCAGCAGCCCTCAGGGGGCGGGTGGCTACACCTTC,CASSPQGAGGYTF
TRBD1,NA,TRBJ2-1,TRBV19,TGTGCCAGTAGGAGAGACAGGGATGAGCAGTTCTTC,CASRRDRDEQFF
TRBD2,NA,TRBJ2-7,TRBV9,TGTGCCAGCAGCGTAGTGTCGGGAGGTCCCCACGAGCAGTACTTC,CASSVVSGGPHEQYF
NA,NA,TRBJ2-1,TRBV6-5,TGTGCCAGCAGTTTGACGGTCTCTAGCAATGAGCAGTTCTTC,CASSLTVSSNEQFF
TRBD2,NA,TRBJ2-7,TRBV4-2,TGTGCCAGCAGCCACGGGGGGAGCTCCTACGAGCAGTACTTC,CASSHGGSSYEQYF
NA,NA,TRBJ1-2,TRBV19,TGTGCCAGTAGTATAGACGACAGGCCGTCTCCCTATGGCTACACCTTC,CASSIDDRPSPYGYTF
NA,NA,TRBJ2-1,TRBV15,TGTGCCACCAGCAGAGACGTATCGGTGGGAGAGAATGAGCAGTTCTTC,CATSRDVSVGENEQFF
NA,NA,TRBJ2-1,TRBV6-5,TGTGCCAGCAGTTATCTGGGCGTCCGGGAGCAGTTCTTC,CASSYLGVREQFF
NA,NA,TRBJ2-7,TRBV3-1/TRBV3-2,TGTGCCAGCAGCCAATGGGGCAGGAGCTCCTACGAGCAGTACTTC,CASSQWGRSSYEQYF
NA,NA,TRBJ2-1,TRBV4-1,TGCGCCAGCAGCCAAGATACCGAGGGGGACAATGAGCAGTTCTTC,CASSQDTEGDNEQFF
NA,NA,TRBJ2-7,TRBV6-2/TRBV6-3,TGTGCCAGCAGTTCATGGACTAAAGCCTACGAGCAGTACTTC,CASSSWTKAYEQYF
NA,NA,TRBJ1-5,TRBV3-1/TRBV3-2,TGTGCCAGCAGCCAAGATCTCGGGGTCAATCAGCCCCAGCATTTT,CASSQDLGVNQPQHF
NA,NA,TRBJ2-2,TRBV7-3,TGTGCCAGCAGCGTGAACTCCAGGGGCCCCACCACCGGGGAGCTGTTTTTT,CASSVNSRGPTTGELFF
NA,NA,TRBJ1-6,TRBV5-5,TGTGCCAGCAGCTTGGTATCCGGGGGTAATTCACCCCTCCACTTT,CASSLVSGGNSPLHF
NA,NA,TRBJ2-2,TRBV15,TGTGCCACCAGCAGAACATCCAGGGATGCCACCGGGGAGCTGTTTTTT,CATSRTSRDATGELFF
NA,few,TRBJ2-7,TRBV7-9,TGTGCCAGCAGCCCCCCCGGACTCCTCTACGAGCAGTACTTC,CASSPPGLLYEQYF
NA,NA,TRBJ1-5,TRBV6-1,TGTGCCAGCAGTGAAAAAGGACAGAACCATCAGCCCCAGCATTTT,CASSEKGQNHQPQHF
TRBD2,NA,TRBJ2-7,TRBV7-2,TGTGCCAGCAGCTTATGGGAGGGGTCGAGAAACGAGCAGTACTTC,CASSLWEGSRNEQYF
NA,NA,TRBJ2-3,TRBV7-3,TGTGCCAGCAGCTATCCGGGGGAGTGGAGCACAGATACGCAGTATTTT,CASSYPGEWSTDTQYF
NA,many,TRBJ2-7,TRBV7-9,TGTGCCAGCAGCTTGCAGGGGATAAGCTCCTACGAGCAGTACTTC,CASSLQGISSYEQYF
NA,NA,TRBJ2-2,TRBV7-9,TGTGCCAGCAGCGGAGAGAACACCGGGGAGCTGTTTTTT,CASSGENTGELFF
NA,NA,TRBJ2-5,TRBV12-5,TGTGCTAGTGGTTTGCGGACTCGCAAAGAGACCCAGTACTTC,CASGLRTRKETQYF
TRBD2,NA,TRBJ2-5,TRBV11-3,TGTGCCAGCAGCCGGACTAGCGGAGCACGGGAGACCCAGTACTTC,CASSRTSGARETQYF
TRBD1,NA,TRBJ1-6,TRBV2,TGTGCCAGCAGCGCCGGGACAGGGGGATATTCACCCCTCCACTTT,CASSAGTGGYSPLHF
NA,NA,TRBJ2-7,TRBV19,TGTGCCAGTAGCCCCCGGATTGGAGGTTGGTCCTACGAGCAGTACTTC,CASSPRIGGWSYEQYF
NA,NA,TRBJ2-7,TRBV27,TGTGCCAGCAGTTACGTCCTTAGAGGCGAGCAGTACTTC,CASSYVLRGEQYF
TRBD1,NA,TRBJ1-2,TRBV27,TGTGCCAGCAGGGGGACAGATAACTATGGCTACACCTTC,CASRGTDNYGYTF
NA,NA,TRBJ2-3,TRBV6-5,TGTGCCAGCAGGAAACAGGGTTCAGATACGCAGTATTTT,CASRKQGSDTQYF
TRBD2,few,TRBJ2-5,TRBV4-2,TGTGCCAGCAGCCACGAGGGAGCGGGGGGGGAGACCCAGTACTTC,CASSHEGAGGETQYF
NA,NA,TRBJ2-7,TRBV9,TGTGCCAGCAGCGTAGCCGAGGGCGGGTACGAGCAGTACTTC,CASSVAEGGYEQYF
NA,NA,TRBJ1-3,TRBV24-1,TGTGCCACCAGTGATCGCCTCCAAAGAGACTCTGGAAACACCATATATTTT,CATSDRLQRDSGNTIYF
TRBD1,NA,TRBJ1-5,TRBV27,TGTGCCAGCAGCCCCATGACAGGGGGGAATCAGCCCCAGCATTTT,CASSPMTGGNQPQHF
NA,NA,TRBJ1-1,TRBV5-4,TGTGCCAGCAGCTTGGGGGGCCTCCGGGTAAACACTGAAGCTTTCTTT,CASSLGGLRVNTEAFF
TRBD2,NA,TRBJ2-5,TRBV6-2/TRBV6-3,TGTGCCAGCAGTTACTCTTGGCTAGCGGGAGGAAAGACCCAGTACTTC,CASSYSWLAGGKTQYF
NA,NA,TRBJ2-7,TRBV29-1,TGCAGCGTTGTTTTCCCAGGGGTTCGCTCCTACGAGCAGTACTTC,CSVVFPGVRSYEQYF